Shown below are 30 T cell receptor beta chains from a single sample sequenced in a study of blood T cell repertoires in COVID-19. Repertoires were generated with immunoSEQ multiplex PCR, while TCRdb's copy carries only in-frame clones and drops some. The sample holds roughly 180,000 clones; more than 75% are singletons and the top ten take roughly 8.7%. Sequencing was carried out using PBMCs or T cells enriched from blood (not recorded which). These receptors came from a woman in her 30s who had recovered from COVID-19.

The chain carries TRBV7-9 and TRBJ1-2; 10 bases are shared with TRBD1. The junction had 9 bases not matched to a gene; V was cut back by 4 bases and J by 13 bases. Germline V gives CDR1 SEHNR, CDR2 FQNEAQ (reference sequence). The CDR3 is made up of 13 amino acids. The CDR3 bases are TGTGCCAGCAGCTCCGGACAGGGGGTAGGGTCCACCTTC. Amino acids: CASSSGQGVGSTF.

The chain links TRBV20-1 to TRBJ2-5; TRBD2 aligns across 9 bases. CDR1 and CDR2 (germline): DFQATT, SNEGSKA (reference sequence). CDR3 length equals 11 residues. DNA for the CDR3: TGCTCGGGACTAGCAATGGAGACCCAGTACTTC. Its protein is CSGLAMETQYF.

The gene calls are TRBV4-2 and TRBJ2-7, with 8 bases lining up with TRBD2. V gave up 4 bases and J gave up 6 bases; unmatched junction bases: 11. Germline CDR1 is LGHNA and CDR2 is YNFKEQ. The CDR3 spans 15 residues. CDR3 residues: CASSRTGTSVIEQYF. The CDR3 DNA is TGTGCCAGCAGCCGAACCGGGACTAGTGTTATCGAGCAGTACTTC.

J is TRBJ1-2 and V is TRBV29-1, with a possible D match to TRBD1 (5 bases). Germline V gene data show CDR1 as SQVTM and CDR2 as ANQGSEA. V was shortened by 3 bases and J by 8 bases, with 10 bases between the two germline ends. The CDR3 sequence is 11 residues long. The chain's CDR3 is CSVEGGEGYTF. In nucleotides, the CDR3 is TGCAGCGTTGAGGGGGGAGAGGGCTACACCTTC.

The chain combines TRBV30 with TRBJ2-2, with TRBD2 as a possible D gene (6 bases). The CDR3 is 13 residues long. Germline CDR1 reads GTSNPN; CDR2 reads SVGIG (reference sequence). V lost 0 bases and J 8 bases, leaving 10 bases between the germline ends. The CDR3 sequence: CAWSVTGEGELFF. The CDR3 nucleotides are TGTGCCTGGAGTGTGACGGGAGAGGGGGAGCTGTTTTTT.

The V gene is TRBV19, the J gene TRBJ1-2, with D tentatively TRBD1 (5 bases). V lost 9 bases and J lost 2, with 22 bases in between. The CDR3 has 16 residues. Germline loops: CDR1 LNHDA, CDR2 SQIVND (reference sequence). CDR3 coding DNA: TGTGCCAGCACTCAGCCGACAGAATTTGCGAACTATGGCTACACCTTC. Translation: CASTQPTEFANYGYTF.

The chain combines TRBV28 with TRBJ2-3, with 11 bases fitting TRBD2. V shed 6 bases and J 4 bases; nucleotides not matched to a gene: 12. The CDR3 consists of 17 residues. Per the germline V gene, CDR1 is MDHEN and CDR2 is SYDVKM. CDR3 in DNA: TGTGCCAGCAGCTGTTCACAAACTAGCGGGAGTCCAGATACGCAGTATTTT. Its translation is CASSCSQTSGSPDTQYF.

This sequence joins TRBV6-2 or TRBV6-3 and TRBJ2-3; D remains ambiguous. V was cut by 2 bases and J by 2 bases, with 11 bases left in between. Looked up from germline, CDR1 is MNHEY and CDR2 is SVGEGT. The CDR3 is 15 amino acids. CDR3 amino acids: CASSYRRSYTDTQYF. The CDR3 DNA follows: TGTGCCAGCAGTTACCGACGGAGTTACACAGATACGCAGTATTTT.

V and J are TRBV5-1 and TRBJ1-6; TRBD1 is a possible D gene (5 bases). From germline, CDR1 is SGHRS and CDR2 YFSETQ. The CDR3 consists of 13 residues. V was clipped by 0 bases and J by 7 bases, with 5 bases between them. CDR3 sequence reads: CASSLGGNSPLHF. Written as DNA, the CDR3 is TGCGCCAGCAGCTTGGGGGGCAATTCACCCCTCCACTTT.

The rearrangement links TRBV9 to TRBJ2-3; 7 nucleotides agree with TRBD2. This CDR3 comprises 15 residues. With V trimmed by 1 base and J by 3 bases, 5 bases remained unmatched. Germline V gives CDR1 SGDLS, CDR2 YYNGEE. The CDR3 sequence is CASSVLGLETDTQYF. The CDR3 region has the DNA TGTGCCAGCAGCGTACTAGGACTAGAGACAGATACGCAGTATTTT.

The CDR3 here is CASRRLAGNTGELFF. CDR3 coding DNA: TGTGCCAGCAGAAGACTAGCGGGGAACACCGGGGAGCTGTTTTTT. The V and J genes are TRBV2 and TRBJ2-2, with 10 bases identical to TRBD2. Germline lookup yields CDR1 SNHLY and CDR2 FYNNEI. V was pared by 6 bases and J by 1 base, with 2 bases of the junction left unmatched. CDR3 length equals 15 residues.

The chain joins TRBV28 to TRBJ2-3; 9 bases match TRBD1. The V gene's germline CDR1 is MDHEN and CDR2 SYDVKM. The V segment lost 7 bases and the J segment 1 base; nucleotides outside the gene matches: 0. This CDR3 has 13 amino acids. CDR3 bases: TGTGCCAGCAACAGGGGGCGCACAGATACGCAGTATTTT. Protein sequence: CASNRGRTDTQYF. Together with reference TRBV28 and TRBJ2-3, the CDR3 gives the full variable domain: DVKVTQSSRYLVKRTGEKVFLECVQDMDHENMFWYRQDPGLGLRLIYFSYDVKMKEKGDIPEGYSVSREKKERFSLILESASTNQTSMYLCASNRGRTDTQYFGPGTRLTVL.

V is TRBV19 and J is TRBJ1-4; D gene ambiguous. Trimming stripped 7 bases from V and 7 bases from J, with 22 bases between. The CDR3 runs to 16 residues. Germline-derived CDR1 and CDR2 are LNHDA and SQIVND (reference sequence). CDR3 in DNA: TGTGCCAGTACCGCAATATTGGAGTCGGAGCGTGAAAAACTGTTTTTT. It translates to CASTAILESEREKLFF. Drawing the rest from reference TRBV19 and TRBJ1-4, the complete variable domain is DGGITQSPKYLFRKEGQNVTLSCEQNLNHDAMYWYRQDPGQGLRLIYYSQIVNDFQKGDIAEGYSVSREKKESFPLTVTSAQKNPTAFYLCASTAILESEREKLFFGSGTQLSVL.

CDR3 coding DNA: TGTGCCAGCAGTTTATCCGGCAGGGGCGGAAACACCATATATTTT. Its protein product is CASSLSGRGGNTIYF. The J gene is TRBJ1-3, the V gene TRBV27, with a weak D call TRBD1 (6 bases). The CDR3 sequence is 15 residues long. Trimming removed 0 bases from V and 4 bases from J, with 10 bases in between. Germline assignment: CDR1 MNHEY and CDR2 SMNVEV (reference sequence).

The chain joins TRBV19 to TRBJ2-1; 9 bases are shared with TRBD2. CDR1 LNHDA and CDR2 SQIVND come from the germline V gene (reference sequence). Trimming at V came to 4 bases and at J to 5 bases, leaving 6 bases not matched to a gene. This CDR3 has 15 amino acids. This CDR3 reads CASSTRAGGNNEQFF. DNA of the CDR3: TGTGCCAGTAGTACCCGAGCGGGAGGAAACAATGAGCAGTTCTTC.

The CDR3 DNA follows: TGTGCCAGCCTAACCCCCCAATTCACTAGCGGGATACGAGATACGCAGTATTTT. Translated, it gives CASLTPQFTSGIRDTQYF. This rearrangement joins TRBV2 to TRBJ2-3; 10 nucleotides line up with TRBD2. Germline assignment: CDR1 SNHLY and CDR2 FYNNEI. The CDR3 contains 18 residues. Losses at the gene ends were 8 bases for V and 5 bases for J; bases not matched to a gene: 19.

This chain connects TRBV2 to TRBJ2-6; no firm D call. This CDR3 is 16 amino acids long. Trimming took 6 bases from V and 0 from J, leaving 12 bases between them. Germline V gene sequence: CDR1 SNHLY, CDR2 FYNNEI. In DNA form, the CDR3 reads TGTGCCAGCAGGGTACTCGAGAGCTCTGGGGCCAACGTCCTGACTTTC. Its translation: CASRVLESSGANVLTF.

The chain joins TRBV28 to TRBJ1-1; 7 nucleotides match TRBD1. Germline CDR1 MDHEN, CDR2 SYDVKM. CDR3 size: 14 residues. Trimming cost V 6 bases and J 7 bases; bases outside gene matches: 11. This chain's CDR3 is CASRGTGTALEAFF. CDR3 bases: TGTGCCAGCAGGGGTACCGGGACAGCGCTTGAAGCTTTCTTT.

The table lists this clone with a count of one. The J gene is TRBJ1-6, the V gene TRBV19, with a possible D match to TRBD1 (6 bases). CDR1 is LNHDA, CDR2 SQIVND, per germline (reference sequence). V was clipped by 4 bases and J by 8 bases, with 6 bases between them. This CDR3 has 12 residues. The CDR3 loop reads CASSTGDSPLHF. The CDR3 DNA reads as TGTGCCAGTAGTACAGGGGATTCACCCCTCCACTTT.

V usage is TRBV11-2 and J usage is TRBJ2-5; D possibly corresponds to TRBD2 (6 bases). From germline, CDR1 is SGHAT and CDR2 FQNNGV. Trimming took 1 base from V and 3 from J, leaving 9 bases between them. CDR3 size: 14 residues. The CDR3: CASSLVAGKETQYF. In DNA, the CDR3 is TGTGCCAGCAGCTTAGTTGCGGGGAAAGAGACCCAGTACTTC.

The chain is built from TRBV10-3 and TRBJ1-5; D may be TRBD1 (6 bases). V was shortened by 3 bases and J by 7 bases, with 10 bases between the two germline ends. The length of the CDR3 is 13 residues. Per the germline V gene, CDR1 is ENHRY and CDR2 is SYGVKD. The CDR3 spells CAISDNRDQPQHF. The CDR3 DNA is TGTGCCATCAGTGACAACAGGGACCAGCCCCAGCATTTT.

This sequence joins TRBV5-1 and TRBJ2-3; 8 positions agree with TRBD2. The CDR3 is 15 residues long. The J segment lost 4 bases and the V segment lost 3 bases, leaving 7 bases of the junction unmatched. CDR1 SGHRS and CDR2 YFSETQ come from the germline V gene. Here the CDR3 DNA reads TGCGCCAGCAGCTCCGGGGGACTAGGCTCAGATACGCAGTATTTT. It codes for CASSSGGLGSDTQYF.

A single count supports this clone. The chain has TRBV7-2 and TRBJ2-7, with 11 bases that match TRBD2. Germline CDR1 SGHTA, CDR2 FQGNSA. The CDR3 spans 19 residues. After removal of 1 base from V and 4 bases from J, the junction contained 15 bases not matched to a gene. CDR3 region: CASSLDPRLSSGRFYEQYF. The CDR3 DNA is TGTGCCAGCAGCTTAGATCCGCGGCTATCTAGCGGGAGGTTTTACGAGCAGTACTTC.

V and J are TRBV29-1 and TRBJ2-3; TRBD1 matches 8 bases. The CDR3 length is 14 residues. With 3 bases clipped from V and 2 bases from J, the junction kept 4 bases outside the gene matches. Germline values: CDR1 SQVTM, CDR2 ANQGSEA. The CDR3 nucleotides are TGCAGCGTTGAGGGACAGGAACCCACAGATACGCAGTATTTT. This sequence encodes CSVEGQEPTDTQYF.

The chain links TRBV21-1 to TRBJ1-2; the table's D call, TRBD1, has no DNA check behind it. TRBV21-1 is designated a pseudogene. The CDR3 loop spans 17 amino acids. CDR3 region: CASSTIKWAGVDYGYTF. In nucleotides, the CDR3 is TGTGCCAGCAGCACCATTAAATGGGCAGGGGTTGACTATGGCTACACCTTC.

This rearrangement joins TRBV2 to TRBJ2-1; 10 nucleotides align to TRBD2. Germline CDR1 is SNHLY and CDR2 is FYNNEI. The CDR3 covers 13 residues. V gave up 6 bases and J gave up 6 bases; unmatched junction bases: 2. In DNA form, the CDR3 reads TGTGCCAGCAGCGGACTAGCGGTCAATGAGCAGTTCTTC. Amino acid sequence: CASSGLAVNEQFF.

This rearrangement joins TRBV28 to TRBJ2-7; D possibly corresponds to TRBD1 (5 bases). CDR3 size: 16 residues. V was clipped by 5 bases and J by 0 bases, with 17 bases between them. CDR1 and CDR2 (germline): MDHEN, SYDVKM. CDR3 amino acids: CASSPTDITGSYEQYF. CDR3 DNA sequence: TGTGCCAGCAGTCCCACGGACATTACGGGCTCCTACGAGCAGTACTTC.

This chain joins TRBV4-1 and TRBJ1-2; tentatively, D is TRBD1 (6 bases). This CDR3 is built from 15 residues. V gave up 6 bases and J gave up 2 bases, with 16 bases separating them. Germline lookup yields CDR1 MGHRA and CDR2 YSYEKL. CDR3 nucleotides: TGCGCCAGCAGGAACTACGATAGGGGGAACTATGGCTACACCTTC. This codes for CASRNYDRGNYGYTF.

V is TRBV28 and J is TRBJ1-1; TRBD1 matches at 8 bases. This CDR3 spans 14 amino acids. The germline V gene encodes CDR1 MDHEN and CDR2 SYDVKM. Trimming at V came to 2 bases and at J to 3 bases, leaving 2 bases not matched to a gene. The CDR3 nucleotides are TGTGCCAGCAGTTTACGGACAGGGCACACTGAAGCTTTCTTT. Translating it yields CASSLRTGHTEAFF.

This clone has a single count. The CDR3 nucleotides are TGTGCCAGTAGAATACAGGGAGGTAACGGCTACACCTTC. It encodes CASRIQGGNGYTF. The rearrangement links TRBV19 to TRBJ1-2; TRBD1 is a possible D gene (6 bases). Germline-derived CDR1 and CDR2 are LNHDA and SQIVND (reference sequence). This CDR3 region has 13 residues. V gave up 6 bases and J gave up 8 bases, with 16 bases separating them.